What follows is one T cell receptor (beta chain) and its context. Germline V lookup: CDR1 SEHNR, CDR2 FQNEAQ (reference sequence). The CDR3 runs 14 residues. The V segment lost 2 bases and the J segment 5 bases; nucleotides outside the gene matches: 4. This sample was included in a study of blood T cell repertoires in COVID-19. About the research overall: Sites in the United States, Italy and Spain provided acute and convalescent COVID-19 samples. Nucleic acid was either cDNA or gDNA, and it came from T cells, B-cell-depleted T cells, or PBMCs.

TCRdb's table, derived via immunoSEQ multiplex PCR, lists solely in-frame clones and lacks some. The sample yields around 150,000 clones, under 90% seen once. The chain employs TRBV7-9 and TRBJ1-2; 8 bases map to TRBD1. The sequencing sample was made of peripheral blood. This TCR derives from a woman at least 80 years old in a cohort sampled during active or convalescent COVID-19. The CDR3 DNA is TGTGCCAGCAGCTTAACGGGACAGGTTTATGGCTACACCTTC. It specifies CASSLTGQVYGYTF.